This T cell receptor (beta chain) was sequenced for a study of blood T cells in healthy people across ages. Study-wide background: Template switching captured about one barcoded beta molecule per two T cells.

The use of a sample-barcoded 5' primer and a J-beta primer mix characterized a second PCR of 7 to 11 cycles. In TCRdb, the 5' RACE reads were re-called with MiXCR into one record per CDR3 protein. The table has 550,000 to 800,000 distinct CDR3 sequences, 32% seen once; the top ten hold 15%. Trimming took 3 bases from V and 4 from J, leaving 10 bases between them. Per the germline V gene, CDR1 is SGHDN and CDR2 is FVKESK. This CDR3 comprises 13 residues. The sample holds one count of this clonotype. Its antigen is as yet unknown. Study outcomes and limitations: Nothing was known about donor CMV status, and this possibly confounded expanded clonotype changes. Naive CD4+ cell counts and diversity both ran higher in long-lived than in aged donors.

Sequencing was carried out using blood. The sequence came from a woman older than 75 in good health. This rearrangement joins TRBV14 to TRBJ2-7; D not resolved. CDR3 sequence: CASSQSTPYEQYF. In nucleotides, the CDR3 is TGTGCCAGCAGCCAGTCTACTCCTTACGAGCAGTACTTC.